The 7 T cell receptor beta chains below all came from one sample that was sequenced in a study of T cells in localized non-small cell lung cancer. Clones were sequenced by immunoSEQ multiplex PCR, and TCRdb holds only the in-frame ones, with some missing. The top ten clones hold roughly 6.1% of a sample with tens of thousands of clones, approximately 86% of them seen once. Material: peripheral blood, obtained before any cancer treatment. The receptors originated from a man aged 35 to 69 with stage I lung adenocarcinoma.

The J gene is TRBJ2-1, the V gene TRBV11-3; TRBD2 matches at 9 bases. The CDR3 is made up of 16 amino acids. The V gene's germline CDR1 is SGHNT and CDR2 YENEEA. The ends lost 4 bases at V and 4 bases at J; junction bases unmatched: 8. The CDR3 is CASSSRIAGAYNEQFF. The CDR3 DNA reads as TGTGCCAGCAGCTCGCGAATAGCGGGAGCATACAATGAGCAGTTCTTC.

This chain connects TRBV28 to TRBJ1-5, with D unclear. V lost 3 bases to trimming and J lost 5 bases, with 14 bases between them. The CDR3 has 15 residues. The germline V gene encodes CDR1 MDHEN and CDR2 SYDVKM. CDR3 DNA: TGTGCCAGCAGTTTTAGGTATGAGGAGGATCAGCCCCAGCATTTT. The encoded protein is CASSFRYEEDQPQHF.

The chain combines TRBV5-1 with TRBJ1-4; tentative D call: TRBD1 (6 bases). From germline, CDR1 is SGHRS and CDR2 YFSETQ. Between the trimmed V and J ends, which lost 7 bases and 0 bases, there was a span of 7 bases. This CDR3 region has 13 residues. The CDR3 sequence is CASQGPTNEKLFF. CDR3 nucleotide sequence: TGCGCCAGCCAGGGGCCAACTAATGAAAAACTGTTTTTT.

V usage is TRBV7-2 and J usage is TRBJ2-5; 10 nucleotides align to TRBD1. The junction had 12 bases not matched to a gene; V was cut back by 6 bases and J by 5 bases. Per the germline V gene, CDR1 is SGHTA and CDR2 is FQGNSA. This CDR3 comprises 16 residues. The CDR3 coding sequence is TGTGCCAGCAGATTCGGCGGGACAGGGGTCGGGGAGACCCAGTACTTC. Its protein product is CASRFGGTGVGETQYF. Full variable domain (rest looked up from reference TRBV7-2 and TRBJ2-5): GAGVSQSPSNKVTEKGKDVELRCDPISGHTALYWYRQSLGQGLEFLIYFQGNSAPDKSGLPSDRFSAERTGGSVSTLTIQRTQQEDSAVYLCASRFGGTGVGETQYFGPGTRLLVL.

This clone showed up just a few times. The rearrangement uses TRBV27 and TRBJ2-1; 9 bases fit TRBD2. J was trimmed by 9 bases and V by 3 bases; bases with no gene match: 18. Germline V gene sequence: CDR1 MNHEY, CDR2 SMNVEV (reference sequence). CDR3 length equals 18 residues. CDR3 residues: CASSFGLAGIVYESEQFF. As DNA, the CDR3 is TGTGCCAGCAGTTTTGGTCTAGCGGGAATCGTCTATGAGAGTGAGCAGTTCTTC.

This clone was recorded only once. This chain uses TRBV18 with TRBJ1-4, with 7 bases identical to TRBD1. There are 17 residues in the CDR3. The germline V gene has CDR1 KGHSH and CDR2 LQKENI. V shed 4 bases, J shed 0 bases, and the junction held 8 bases outside the gene matches. CDR3 residues: CASSLQQGPATNEKLFF. The DNA for the CDR3 is TGTGCCAGCTCACTTCAACAGGGGCCTGCAACTAATGAAAAACTGTTTTTT.

This clone was recorded only once. The chain joins TRBV5-1 to TRBJ2-2; 9 nucleotides match TRBD1. V lost 2 bases, J lost 3 bases, and 11 bases stayed unmatched. The CDR3 has 18 residues. The germline CDR1 and CDR2 sequences are SGHRS and YFSETQ. The CDR3 reads CASSFIPRDRVDTGELFF. CDR3 DNA: TGCGCCAGCAGCTTTATCCCCCGGGACAGGGTCGACACCGGGGAGCTGTTTTTT.